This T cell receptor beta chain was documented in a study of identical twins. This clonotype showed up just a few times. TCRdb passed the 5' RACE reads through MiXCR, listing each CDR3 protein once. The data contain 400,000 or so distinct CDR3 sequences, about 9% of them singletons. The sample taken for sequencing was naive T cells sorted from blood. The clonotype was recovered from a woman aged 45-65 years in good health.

The CDR3 DNA reads as TGTGCCAGCAGTGAGTCAAGGACAGCTAACTATGGCTACACCTTC. This codes for CASSESRTANYGYTF. V gene TRBV25-1 combines with J gene TRBJ1-2, with a possible D match to TRBD1 (6 bases). The ends were cut back, 3 bases at V and 0 bases at J, with 11 bases in the middle. In germline, CDR1 is MGHDK, CDR2 SYGVNS. The CDR3 sequence is 15 residues long.